These T cell receptor beta chains were read from a single sample in a study of PD-L1 blockade in urothelial cancer. Libraries were prepared by immunoSEQ multiplex PCR; TCRdb keeps only in-frame clonotypes and omits some of them. The data hold some 79,000 clones, with 82% observed a single time. The specimen comprised PBMCs, sampled around atezolizumab (anti-PD-L1) treatment. The receptors were sampled from a man between 65 and 85 years old with urothelial cancer. The CDR3 runs from the conserved cysteine through the conserved F or W. The D gene is left open where the match is weak. Clone size is stated in some rows and not others, as once, few, many or a class when expanded.

V gene	clone size	J gene	D gene	CDR3 protein	CDR3 DNA
TRBV27	once	TRBJ1-1	NA	CASSSTANTEAFF	TGTGCCAGCAGTTCGACAGCCAACACTGAAGCTTTCTTT
TRBV14	NA	TRBJ2-7	TRBD2	CASSQEGAPGGPYEQYF	TGTGCCAGCAGCCAAGAAGGTGCTCCGGGAGGGCCCTACGAGCAGTACTTC
TRBV11-2	NA	TRBJ1-2	NA	CASSLNPGELGYTF	TGTGCCAGCAGCTTAAACCCGGGGGAGTTAGGCTACACCTTC
TRBV11-1	few	TRBJ2-5	TRBD1	CASSLRRTGSETQYF	TGTGCCAGCAGCTTAAGACGGACAGGGTCGGAGACCCAGTACTTC
TRBV30	NA	TRBJ2-6	NA	CAWNPGVRFSGANVLTF	TGTGCCTGGAATCCAGGGGTAAGGTTCTCTGGGGCCAACGTCCTGACTTTC
TRBV19	NA	TRBJ1-2	TRBD1	CASIERTGGGDYGYTF	TGTGCCAGTATTGAGAGGACAGGGGGCGGCGACTATGGCTACACCTTC
TRBV19	NA	TRBJ1-1	NA	CASSIGGEYTEAFF	TGTGCCAGTAGTATTGGCGGGGAGTACACTGAAGCTTTCTTT
TRBV28	NA	TRBJ2-3	TRBD1	CASQGGRGGDTQYF	TGTGCCAGTCAAGGGGGCCGGGGTGGAGATACGCAGTATTTT
TRBV19	NA	TRBJ2-2	NA	CASTKRGELFF	TGTGCCAGTACCAAGAGGGGGGAGCTGTTTTTT
TRBV6-1	NA	TRBJ1-5	NA	CASSEAGHNLNQPQHF	TGTGCCAGCAGTGAAGCTGGGCATAACCTCAATCAGCCCCAGCATTTT
TRBV6-6	NA	TRBJ1-6	TRBD1	CASRAPGTEVSPLHF	TGTGCCAGCCGGGCCCCCGGGACAGAAGTGTCACCCCTCCACTTT
TRBV15	NA	TRBJ2-2	NA	CATSRDRTTGELFF	TGTGCCACCAGCAGAGACAGAACCACCGGGGAGCTGTTTTTT
TRBV9	NA	TRBJ2-3	TRBD2	CASSVLTSGGLTDTQYF	TGTGCCAGCAGCGTACTGACTAGCGGGGGACTCACAGATACGCAGTATTTT
TRBV7-3	NA	TRBJ2-1	NA	CASSLTSSPHNEQFF	TGTGCCAGCAGCTTAACGTCTAGCCCCCACAATGAGCAGTTCTTC
TRBV5-4	NA	TRBJ2-1	NA	CASTLPTYNEQFF	TGTGCCAGCACCCTCCCCACTTACAATGAGCAGTTCTTC
TRBV5-1	NA	TRBJ1-1	NA	CASSVDLNTEAFF	TGCGCCAGCAGCGTCGACTTGAACACTGAAGCTTTCTTT
TRBV11-2	few	TRBJ1-2	NA	CASSPGAGANYGYTF	TGTGCCAGCAGCCCCGGGGCGGGGGCTAACTATGGCTACACCTTC
TRBV29-1	NA	TRBJ2-7	NA	CSVETDSYEQYF	TGCAGCGTTGAAACAGACTCCTACGAGCAGTACTTC
TRBV7-9	few	TRBJ2-1	NA	CASSLLAGEQFF	TGTGCCAGCAGTCTTCTAGCAGGTGAGCAGTTCTTC
TRBV14	NA	TRBJ1-1	TRBD1	CASSFRTGWDTEAFF	TGTGCCAGCAGCTTCCGGACAGGGTGGGACACTGAAGCTTTCTTT
TRBV7-2	NA	TRBJ2-1	TRBD1	CASNLPTGDEQFF	TGTGCCAGCAACCTTCCAACAGGGGATGAGCAGTTCTTC
TRBV5-1	NA	TRBJ2-7	NA	CASSLAGASYEQYF	TGCGCCAGCAGCTTGGCGGGAGCGTCCTACGAGCAGTACTTC
TRBV4-1	NA	TRBJ1-2	NA	CASSQGQGYGYTF	TGCGCCAGCAGCCAAGGCCAGGGCTATGGCTACACCTTC
TRBV7-9	NA	TRBJ1-2	TRBD1	CASSTGTGTGGYTF	TGTGCCAGCAGCACAGGGACAGGGACGGGTGGCTACACCTTC
TRBV4-1	NA	TRBJ1-1	NA	CASSPGGRGLNTEAFF	TGCGCCAGCAGCCCAGGCGGGCGCGGGTTGAACACTGAAGCTTTCTTT
TRBV19	NA	TRBJ1-2	NA	CASSSTGDSNYGYTF	TGTGCCAGTAGTAGTACAGGAGACTCTAACTATGGCTACACCTTC
TRBV6-6	NA	TRBJ1-6	NA	CASRQDSSYNSPLHF	TGTGCCAGCAGACAAGACAGCTCCTATAATTCACCCCTCCACTTT
TRBV7-6	NA	TRBJ2-1	NA	CASSLPQNEQFF	TGTGCCAGCAGCTTACCACAGAATGAGCAGTTCTTC
TRBV5-6	NA	TRBJ1-2	NA	CASSLGQSGGYTF	TGTGCCAGCAGCTTGGGTCAGTCGGGAGGCTACACCTTC
TRBV6-7	few	TRBJ2-1	TRBD2	CASSYSSGGLAGVEVNEQFF	TGTGCCAGCAGTTACTCGAGCGGCGGACTAGCGGGAGTAGAGGTCAATGAGCAGTTCTTC
TRBV7-3	once	TRBJ2-3	TRBD2	CASSPGTSGSRGTDTQYF	TGTGCCAGCAGCCCCGGGACTAGCGGGAGTCGGGGCACAGATACGCAGTATTTT
TRBV5-1	NA	TRBJ1-2	TRBD1	CASSPQGVYGYTF	TGCGCCAGCAGCCCACAGGGGGTCTATGGCTACACCTTC
TRBV9	NA	TRBJ1-2	NA	CASSALTAYGYTF	TGTGCCAGCAGCGCTTTGACAGCCTATGGCTACACCTTC
TRBV6-5	NA	TRBJ1-2	TRBD1	CASVAGGQRSGYTF	TGTGCCAGCGTGGCAGGGGGCCAACGAAGCGGCTACACCTTC
TRBV9	NA	TRBJ1-2	NA	CASSVGGDYGYTF	TGTGCCAGCAGCGTAGGGGGCGACTATGGCTACACCTTC
TRBV6-5	NA	TRBJ2-7	TRBD1	CASSIVRDRAYEQYF	TGTGCCAGCAGTATCGTACGGGACAGGGCTTACGAGCAGTACTTC
TRBV6-6	NA	TRBJ1-1	NA	CASSYNRRSPEAFF	TGTGCCAGCAGTTACAACAGGCGTAGCCCTGAAGCTTTCTTT
TRBV6-1	NA	TRBJ1-4	NA	CASSEALINSGEKLFF	TGTGCCAGCAGTGAAGCGCTGATTAACTCGGGTGAAAAACTGTTTTTT
TRBV7-7	NA	TRBJ2-6	TRBD1	CASSLGTGDSGANVLTF	TGTGCTAGCAGTCTCGGGACAGGCGACTCTGGGGCCAACGTCCTGACTTTC
TRBV16	NA	TRBJ2-2	NA	CASSPLGANTGELFF	TGTGCCAGCAGCCCGTTGGGCGCGAACACCGGGGAGCTGTTTTTT
TRBV6-5	NA	TRBJ2-7	TRBD2	CASSYSREGRYEQYF	TGTGCCAGCAGTTACTCGCGGGAGGGCCGCTACGAGCAGTACTTC